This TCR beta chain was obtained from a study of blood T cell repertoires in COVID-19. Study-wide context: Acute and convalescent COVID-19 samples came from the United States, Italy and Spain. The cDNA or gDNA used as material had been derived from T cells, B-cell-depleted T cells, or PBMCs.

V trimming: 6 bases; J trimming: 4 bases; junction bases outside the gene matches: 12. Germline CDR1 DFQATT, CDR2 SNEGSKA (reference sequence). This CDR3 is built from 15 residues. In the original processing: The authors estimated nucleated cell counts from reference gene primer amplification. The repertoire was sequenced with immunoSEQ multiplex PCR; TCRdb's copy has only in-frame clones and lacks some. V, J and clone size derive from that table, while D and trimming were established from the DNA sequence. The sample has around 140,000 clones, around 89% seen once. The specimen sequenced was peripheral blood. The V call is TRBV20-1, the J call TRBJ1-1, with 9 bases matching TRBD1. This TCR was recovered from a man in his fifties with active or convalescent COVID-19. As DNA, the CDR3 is TGCAGTGCCAGTAGAGGGGGGACAGGGCGCACTGAAGCTTTCTTT. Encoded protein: CSASRGGTGRTEAFF.